These 20 T cell receptor beta chains originate from one sample sequenced in a study of a mutant IDH1 vaccine in newly diagnosed glioma. Clones were read by immunoSEQ multiplex PCR, and TCRdb kept only the in-frame ones, dropping some. This sample has approximately 56,000 clones, with about 61% found just once. As to time point: week 47, end of study. Doses consisted of 300 ug of mutant IDH1 20-mer peptide each, paired with topical imiquimod. No cognate antigen is known for these TCRs. This sample comprised peripheral blood mononuclear cells (PBMCs), obtained from a glioma patient whose treatment included an IDH1 peptide vaccine. The receptors come from a middle-aged man with glioma. Some clones in this sample may be carry-over from other donors' samples.

The chain has TRBV29-1 and TRBJ1-1, with a tentative D call TRBD1 (5 bases). V gave up 4 bases and J gave up 7 bases, with 7 bases separating them. The V gene's germline CDR1 is SQVTM and CDR2 ANQGSEA. The CDR3 sequence is 10 residues long. The CDR3 DNA sequence: TGCAGCGTTGCAGACAGTGAAGCTTTCTTT. This codes for CSVADSEAFF.

This chain links TRBV7-6 with TRBJ2-7, with D perhaps matching TRBD2 (5 bases). V lost 1 base to trimming and J lost 2 bases, with 15 bases between them. Per the germline V gene, CDR1 is SGHVS and CDR2 is FNYEAQ. The CDR3 extends over 16 amino acids. In DNA form, the CDR3 reads TGTGCCAGCAGCTTAGAGGTTGCGGGTCTGCCCTACGAGCAGTACTTC. Encoded protein: CASSLEVAGLPYEQYF. Using reference TRBV7-6 and TRBJ2-7 for the parts outside the CDR3, the full variable domain is GAGVSQSPRYKVTKRGQDVALRCDPISGHVSLYWYRQALGQGPEFLTYFNYEAQQDKSGLPNDRFSAERPEGSISTLTIQRTEQRDSAMYRCASSLEVAGLPYEQYFGPGTRLTVT.

This chain links TRBV5-1 with TRBJ2-2, with 7 nucleotides matching TRBD2. The CDR3 runs 15 residues. Germline trimming cut 1 base from V and 4 bases from J; bases unmatched to any gene: 4. From germline, CDR1 is SGHRS and CDR2 YFSETQ. CDR3 region: CASSLPGGGTGELFF. In DNA, the CDR3 is TGCGCCAGCAGCTTGCCGGGCGGGGGCACCGGGGAGCTGTTTTTT.

This clone has just a few counts. This chain joins TRBV10-3 and TRBJ1-1, with 8 bases fitting TRBD1. The CDR3 totals 17 residues. Germline V gene sequence: CDR1 ENHRY, CDR2 SYGVKD. The J segment lost 12 bases and the V segment lost 0 bases, leaving 18 bases of the junction unmatched. For the CDR3, the DNA is TGTGCCATCAGTGAGTCGAGATTGGCAGGGGGCGAATTTCAAACTTTCTTT. Protein sequence: CAISESRLAGGEFQTFF.

The chain has TRBV6-1 and TRBJ1-4, with 7 bases matching TRBD1. Germline CDR1 reads MNHNS; CDR2 reads SASEGT. The CDR3 has 15 residues. The junction had 6 bases not matched to a gene; V was cut back by 8 bases and J by 0 bases. As DNA, the CDR3 is TGTGCCAGCCAGACAGGGCCTGCAACTAATGAAAAACTGTTTTTT. Its translation: CASQTGPATNEKLFF.

V and J are TRBV27 and TRBJ2-3, with a tentative D call TRBD2 (6 bases). Germline CDR1 and CDR2: MNHEY and SMNVEV (reference sequence). The germline V and J ends were trimmed by 6 bases and 0 bases, with 16 bases remaining between them. The CDR3 loop spans 16 amino acids. The DNA of the CDR3 is TGTGCCAGCAGCTCAACTTTGGGGGGAAGCACAGATACGCAGTATTTT. It specifies CASSSTLGGSTDTQYF.

The chain couples TRBV7-2 to TRBJ1-2; D is perhaps TRBD1 (5 bases). The CDR3 spans 14 residues. V gave up 3 bases and J gave up 4 bases, with 12 bases separating them. Germline values: CDR1 SGHTA, CDR2 FQGNSA. CDR3 in amino acids: CASSFAGATYGYTF. The CDR3 coding sequence is TGTGCCAGCAGCTTTGCCGGGGCTACCTATGGCTACACCTTC. Complete variable domain (other parts from reference TRBV7-2 and TRBJ1-2): GAGVSQSPSNKVTEKGKDVELRCDPISGHTALYWYRQSLGQGLEFLIYFQGNSAPDKSGLPSDRFSAERTGGSVSTLTIQRTQQEDSAVYLCASSFAGATYGYTFGSGTRLTVV.

The chain carries TRBV7-9 and TRBJ2-2; TRBD1 agrees at 8 bases. The trim removed 10 bases at V and 2 bases at J, leaving 9 bases unmatched. The germline CDR1 and CDR2 sequences are SEHNR and FQNEAQ (reference sequence). The CDR3 length is 15 residues. The CDR3 sequence is CANNPGQANTGELFF. The CDR3 bases are TGTGCCAATAATCCGGGACAGGCAAACACCGGGGAGCTGTTTTTT. Together with reference TRBV7-9 and TRBJ2-2, the CDR3 gives the full variable domain: DTGVSQNPRHKITKRGQNVTFRCDPISEHNRLYWYRQTLGQGPEFLTYFQNEAQLEKSRLLSDRFSAERPKGSFSTLEIQRTEQGDSAMYLCANNPGQANTGELFFGEGSRLTVL.

V usage is TRBV10-3 and J usage is TRBJ2-7; TRBD1 matches 8 bases. The CDR3 totals 14 residues. With V trimmed by 6 bases and J by 6 bases, 10 bases remained unmatched. Germline V gene sequence: CDR1 ENHRY, CDR2 SYGVKD. The CDR3 protein is CAISAGGARPEQYF. DNA of the CDR3: TGTGCCATCAGCGCAGGGGGCGCAAGGCCCGAGCAGTACTTC.

The chain employs TRBV5-5 and TRBJ2-7, with TRBD1 matching 10 bases. CDR3 length equals 15 residues. With 4 bases clipped from V and 1 base from J, the junction kept 5 bases outside the gene matches. The germline gives CDR1 SGHKS, CDR2 YYEKEE (reference sequence). This CDR3 is CASSLRTGGSYEQYF. Here the CDR3 DNA reads TGTGCCAGCAGCCTCCGGACAGGGGGTTCCTACGAGCAGTACTTC.

The V call is TRBV6-1, the J call TRBJ2-7, with a possible D match to TRBD2 (6 bases). Germline CDR1 MNHNS, CDR2 SASEGT. The V gene lost 1 base and the J gene lost 4 bases, with 14 bases spanning the gap. The CDR3 sequence is 15 residues long. CDR3 region: CASSEGRGAGYEQYF. As DNA, the CDR3 is TGTGCCAGCAGTGAAGGGAGGGGCGCAGGATACGAGCAGTACTTC.

This clone was counted between two and nine times. V usage is TRBV7-7 and J usage is TRBJ1-1, with a tentative D call TRBD1 (5 bases). The CDR3 contains 13 residues. V gave up 5 bases and J gave up 1 base, with 8 bases separating them. Per the germline V gene, CDR1 is SSHAT and CDR2 is FNYEAQ (reference sequence). DNA of the CDR3: TGTGCCAGCAGCGCCGACAGGAACACTGAAGCTTTCTTT. Its translation is CASSADRNTEAFF.

The chain carries TRBV6-5 and TRBJ1-4; the D is unclear. CDR3 length equals 14 residues. With 0 bases removed from V and 7 bases from J, the gap between germline ends came to 9 bases. The germline V gene encodes CDR1 MNHEY and CDR2 SVGAGI. CDR3 sequence: CASSYSFPSEKLFF. Here the CDR3 DNA reads TGTGCCAGCAGTTACTCGTTTCCCAGTGAAAAACTGTTTTTT.

The chain employs TRBV6-5 and TRBJ1-1, with D maybe TRBD1 (5 bases). Germline assignment: CDR1 MNHEY and CDR2 SVGAGI. The CDR3 is 13 amino acids. Trimming shortened V by 6 bases and J by 4 bases, and 12 bases separated the two germline ends. The CDR3 reads CASRPAGGTEAFF. Here the CDR3 DNA reads TGTGCCAGCAGGCCCGCCGGGGGCACTGAAGCTTTCTTT.

The V gene is TRBV6-5, the J gene TRBJ1-6; 7 bases are a match to TRBD1. CDR1 and CDR2 from the germline V gene are MNHEY and SVGAGI. The CDR3 consists of 14 residues. V lost 7 bases to trimming and J lost 9 bases; unmatched junction nucleotides: 9. This CDR3 reads CASTRQGSGSPLHF. The CDR3 DNA follows: TGTGCCAGCACCCGACAGGGTTCAGGTTCACCCCTCCACTTT.

The chain is built from TRBV6-5 and TRBJ1-2; 9 nucleotides align to TRBD1. Per germline, CDR1 MNHEY and CDR2 SVGAGI. Trimming cost V 2 bases and J 8 bases; bases outside gene matches: 9. The CDR3 is 15 residues long. The CDR3 spells CASSYGRTGALGYTF. DNA for the CDR3: TGTGCCAGCAGTTACGGGAGGACAGGGGCATTAGGCTACACCTTC.

A few counts support this clone. The CDR3 loop reads CASSGGNEQFF. In DNA form, the CDR3 reads TGTGCCAGCAGTGGTGGCAATGAGCAGTTCTTC. The gene calls are TRBV6-1 and TRBJ2-1; D remains unclear. Germline loops: CDR1 MNHNS, CDR2 SASEGT. V shed 4 bases and J shed 6 bases, with 4 bases lying between them. The CDR3 is made up of 11 amino acids.

This rearrangement joins TRBV27 to TRBJ2-7; 9 nucleotides align to TRBD2. In germline, CDR1 is MNHEY, CDR2 SMNVEV (reference sequence). After removal of 4 bases from V and 6 bases from J, the junction contained 7 bases not matched to a gene. This CDR3 contains 14 residues. CDR3 nucleotide sequence: TGTGCCAGCAGTTCGTTAGCGGGGGCGGGCGAGCAGTACTTC. It is translated as CASSSLAGAGEQYF.

The chain uses TRBV7-9 and TRBJ2-6, with D hard to call. The CDR3 runs 16 residues. Germline V gives CDR1 SEHNR, CDR2 FQNEAQ (reference sequence). V lost 3 bases and J 0 bases, leaving 9 bases between the germline ends. CDR3 DNA: TGTGCCAGCAGCTTTAGTAAGGGCTCTGGGGCCAACGTCCTGACTTTC. Its protein is CASSFSKGSGANVLTF.

V and J are TRBV5-4 and TRBJ2-1; 9 positions agree with TRBD2. In germline, CDR1 is SGHNT, CDR2 YYREEE (reference sequence). V dropped 4 bases and J dropped 8; count of bases not matched to a gene: 10. CDR3 length equals 15 residues. The CDR3 DNA follows: TGTGCCAGCAGCGCGTTAAGCGGGGGGCCGTATGAGCAGTTCTTC. This codes for CASSALSGGPYEQFF.